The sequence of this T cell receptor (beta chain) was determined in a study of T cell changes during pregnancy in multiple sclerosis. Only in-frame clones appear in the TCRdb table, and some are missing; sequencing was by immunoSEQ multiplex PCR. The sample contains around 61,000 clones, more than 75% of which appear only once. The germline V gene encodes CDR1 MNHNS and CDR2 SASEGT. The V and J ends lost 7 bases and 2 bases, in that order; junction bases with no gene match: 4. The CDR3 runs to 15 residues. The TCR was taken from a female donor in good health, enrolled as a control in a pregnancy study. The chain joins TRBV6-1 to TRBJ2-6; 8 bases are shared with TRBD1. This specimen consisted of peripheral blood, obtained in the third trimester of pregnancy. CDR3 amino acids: CASITGGTGANVLTF. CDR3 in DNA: TGTGCCAGCATCACAGGGGGAACTGGGGCCAACGTCCTGACTTTC.